This T cell receptor beta chain appears in the sequencing data of a study of OX40 agonist ivuxolimab in advanced cancers. The repertoire was sequenced with immunoSEQ multiplex PCR; TCRdb's copy has only in-frame clones and lacks some. Here the sample spans tens of thousands of clones, roughly 84% being singletons. Losses at the gene ends were 4 bases for V and 6 bases for J; bases not matched to a gene: 6. This CDR3 is built from 16 residues. CDR1 SEHNR and CDR2 FQNEAQ come from the germline V gene (reference sequence). The input for sequencing was CD4+ or CD8+ T cells sorted from blood, taken in a trial of the OX40 agonist ivuxolimab. The chain has TRBV7-9 and TRBJ2-3; TRBD2 matches 14 bases. The TCR sequence derives from an adult with an advanced solid tumor such as melanoma, head and neck, liver or kidney cancer. CDR3 protein: CASSSGTSGSYDTQYF. CDR3 nucleotide sequence: TGTGCCAGCAGCTCCGGGACTAGCGGGAGCTACGATACGCAGTATTTT. The full variable domain, with the rest looked up from reference TRBV7-9 and TRBJ2-3, is DTGVSQNPRHKITKRGQNVTFRCDPISEHNRLYWYRQTLGQGPEFLTYFQNEAQLEKSRLLSDRFSAERPKGSFSTLEIQRTEQGDSAMYLCASSSGTSGSYDTQYFGPGTRLTVL.